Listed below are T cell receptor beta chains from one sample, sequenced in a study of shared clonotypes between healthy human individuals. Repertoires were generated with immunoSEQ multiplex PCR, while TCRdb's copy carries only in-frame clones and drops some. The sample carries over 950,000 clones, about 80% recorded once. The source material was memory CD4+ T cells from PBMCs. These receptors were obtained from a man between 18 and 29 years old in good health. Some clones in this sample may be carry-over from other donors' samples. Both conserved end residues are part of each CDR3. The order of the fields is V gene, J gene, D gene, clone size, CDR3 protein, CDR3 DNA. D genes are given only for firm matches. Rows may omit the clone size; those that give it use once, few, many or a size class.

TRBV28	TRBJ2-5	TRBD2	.	CASSLGTSGFQETQYF	TGTGCCAGCAGCTTAGGGACTAGCGGGTTCCAAGAGACCCAGTACTTC
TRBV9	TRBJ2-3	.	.	CASSVSGDTQYF	TGTGCCAGCAGCGTTAGCGGCGATACGCAGTATTTT
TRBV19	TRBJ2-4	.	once	CASSLGARPNIQYF	TGTGCCAGTAGTTTGGGTGCCAGGCCAAACATTCAGTACTTC
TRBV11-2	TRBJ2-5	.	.	CASSLAGPTGTQYF	TGTGCCAGCAGCTTAGCAGGGCCAACTGGGACCCAGTACTTC
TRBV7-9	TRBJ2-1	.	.	CASSSPLGDFNEQFF	TGTGCCAGCAGCTCCCCCCTGGGGGACTTCAATGAGCAGTTCTTC
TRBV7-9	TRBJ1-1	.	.	CASSFGGMSTEAFF	TGTGCCAGCAGCTTCGGGGGAATGAGCACTGAAGCTTTCTTT
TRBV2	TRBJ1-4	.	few	CASRGLSEKLFF	TGTGCCAGCCGGGGACTATCTGAAAAACTGTTTTTT
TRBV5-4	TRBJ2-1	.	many	CASSRGRGQYNEQFF	TGTGCCAGCAGCCGGGGAAGGGGCCAGTACAATGAGCAGTTCTTC
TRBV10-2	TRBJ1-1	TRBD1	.	CASTGQSNTEAFF	TGCGCCAGCACGGGACAGTCGAACACTGAAGCTTTCTTT
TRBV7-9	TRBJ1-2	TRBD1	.	CASSAQTGGANGYTF	TGTGCCAGCAGCGCCCAGACAGGGGGCGCTAATGGCTACACCTTC
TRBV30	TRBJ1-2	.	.	CAWSLLGSPYGYTF	TGTGCCTGGAGTCTGTTGGGCAGTCCCTATGGCTACACCTTC
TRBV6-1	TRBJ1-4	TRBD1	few	CASSEQGTGGEKLFF	TGTGCCAGCAGTGAACAGGGGACAGGGGGCGAAAAACTGTTTTTT
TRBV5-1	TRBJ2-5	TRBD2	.	CASSLGGLADQETQYF	TGCGCCAGCAGCTTGGGGGGACTAGCGGACCAAGAGACCCAGTACTTC
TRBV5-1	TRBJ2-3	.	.	CASSLDVGGPTDTQYF	TGCGCCAGCAGCTTGGACGTGGGGGGCCCCACAGATACGCAGTATTTT
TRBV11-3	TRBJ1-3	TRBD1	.	CASSPGTDHGNTIYF	TGTGCCAGCAGCCCCGGGACAGACCACGGAAACACCATATATTTT
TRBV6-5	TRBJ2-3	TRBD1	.	CASSPGQASTDTQYF	TGTGCCAGCAGTCCCGGACAGGCTAGCACAGATACGCAGTATTTT
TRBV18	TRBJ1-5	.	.	CASSRKPGDSNQPQHF	TGTGCCAGCTCACGAAAACCCGGGGATAGCAATCAGCCCCAGCATTTT
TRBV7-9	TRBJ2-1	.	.	CASSSFRLDVYNEQFF	TGTGCCAGCAGCTCTTTCCGACTCGACGTCTACAATGAGCAGTTCTTC
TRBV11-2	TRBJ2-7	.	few	CASRGRTYEQYF	TGTGCCAGCCGGGGCAGAACCTACGAGCAGTACTTC
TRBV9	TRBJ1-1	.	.	CASSVDGWWNTEAFF	TGTGCCAGCAGCGTAGACGGGTGGTGGAACACTGAAGCTTTCTTT
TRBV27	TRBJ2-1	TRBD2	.	CASSLYPPSLAGGFNEQFF	TGTGCCAGCAGTCTCTATCCTCCCTCACTAGCGGGAGGATTTAATGAGCAGTTCTTC
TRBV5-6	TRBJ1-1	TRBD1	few	CASSRRPGTANTEAFF	TGTGCCAGCAGCCGGCGGCCCGGGACAGCGAACACTGAAGCTTTCTTT
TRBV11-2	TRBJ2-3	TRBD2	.	CASSLDYWRGRSTDTQYF	TGTGCCAGCAGCTTAGACTACTGGCGCGGGAGGAGCACAGATACGCAGTATTTT
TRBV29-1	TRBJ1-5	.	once	CSVGLRSNQPQHF	TGCAGCGTCGGTCTTAGGAGCAATCAGCCCCAGCATTTT
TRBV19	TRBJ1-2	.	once	CASSIAPGPSNYGYTF	TGTGCCAGTAGTATAGCCCCGGGTCCTTCTAACTATGGCTACACCTTC
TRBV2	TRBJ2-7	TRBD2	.	CASSGTSGRPWMHEQYF	TGTGCCAGCAGCGGGACTAGCGGGAGGCCCTGGATGCACGAGCAGTACTTC
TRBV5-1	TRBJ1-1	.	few	CASSFPSGANTEAFF	TGCGCCAGCAGCTTCCCTTCCGGGGCGAACACTGAAGCTTTCTTT
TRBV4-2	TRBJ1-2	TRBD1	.	CASSQDNRGRGYTF	TGTGCCAGCAGCCAAGATAACAGGGGACGGGGCTACACCTTC
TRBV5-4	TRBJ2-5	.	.	CASSFSIVSSETQYF	TGTGCCAGCAGTTTTAGCATAGTATCCAGCGAGACCCAGTACTTC
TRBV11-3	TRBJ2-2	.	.	CASCPSVNTGELFF	TGTGCCAGCTGCCCTAGCGTTAACACCGGGGAGCTGTTTTTT
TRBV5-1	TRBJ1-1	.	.	CASGLGRDTEAFF	TGCGCCAGCGGTCTGGGGAGAGACACTGAAGCTTTCTTT
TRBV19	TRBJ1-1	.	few	CASNPGGGWYTEAFF	TGTGCCAGTAATCCCGGCGGGGGGTGGTACACTGAAGCTTTCTTT
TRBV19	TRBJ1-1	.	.	CASSIEAGGTEAFF	TGTGCCAGTAGTATAGAGGCGGGGGGTACTGAAGCTTTCTTT
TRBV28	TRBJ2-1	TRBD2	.	CASSSTSGRLFF	TGTGCCAGCAGTTCAACTAGCGGCAGATTGTTCTTC
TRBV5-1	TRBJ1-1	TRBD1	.	CASSLGWTGEVQAFF	TGCGCCAGCAGCTTGGGTTGGACAGGCGAAGTCCAAGCTTTCTTT
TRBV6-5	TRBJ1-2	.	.	CASSLTENYGYTF	TGTGCCAGCAGCCTAACAGAGAACTATGGCTACACCTTC
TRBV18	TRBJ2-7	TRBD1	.	CASSPEWDRVYEQYF	TGTGCCAGCTCACCAGAATGGGACAGGGTTTACGAGCAGTACTTC
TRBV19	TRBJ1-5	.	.	CASSIDLAPYNQPQHF	TGTGCCAGTAGTATAGACTTAGCTCCATACAATCAGCCCCAGCATTTT
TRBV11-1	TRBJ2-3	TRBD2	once	CASSLPTSGSTDTQYF	TGTGCCAGCAGCTTACCGACTAGCGGGAGCACAGATACGCAGTATTTT
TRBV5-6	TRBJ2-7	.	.	CASSLTYEQYF	TGTGCCAGCAGCCTTACCTACGAGCAGTACTTC
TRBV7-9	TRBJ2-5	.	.	CASSLANGQETQYF	TGTGCCAGCAGCTTAGCGAACGGACAAGAGACCCAGTACTTC